The rows below give T cell receptor beta chains drawn from one sample of a study of cytomegalovirus exposure and HLA in healthy donors. Sequencing was performed with immunoSEQ multiplex PCR; in TCRdb, only in-frame clones are kept and a portion is missing. The sample has more than 100,000 clones; around 80% are singletons. The sample was PBMCs. The origin of the receptors is a man aged 50-60 years in good health and CMV-seronegative. The conserved cysteine and the conserved F or W are not part of the CDR3 here.

j_gene: TRBJ1-2
v_gene: TRBV28
CDR3aa: ASKTAGQNYGYT

j_gene: TRBJ1-5
v_gene: TRBV7-2
CDR3aa: ASSSPDRNQPQH

j_gene: TRBJ1-6
v_gene: TRBV19
CDR3aa: ASTMGQEGSPLH

j_gene: TRBJ1-1
v_gene: TRBV7-9
CDR3aa: ASSSPLTGRTEAF

j_gene: TRBJ1-5
v_gene: TRBV19
CDR3aa: ASSIGVTYRNQPQH

j_gene: TRBJ1-3
v_gene: TRBV18
CDR3aa: ASSPTVRGGLYSGNTIY

j_gene: TRBJ2-2
v_gene: TRBV5-1
CDR3aa: ASSLGGRNTGELF

j_gene: TRBJ2-5
v_gene: TRBV28
CDR3aa: ASSLGRGETQY

j_gene: TRBJ2-3
v_gene: TRBV5-1
CDR3aa: ASSGGGGYTDTQY

j_gene: TRBJ1-1
v_gene: TRBV30
CDR3aa: AWTTQGDTEAF

j_gene: TRBJ1-5
v_gene: TRBV18
CDR3aa: ASSPTLGVGNQPQH

j_gene: TRBJ2-3
v_gene: TRBV4-3
CDR3aa: ASSQEAGRTQY

j_gene: TRBJ2-7
v_gene: TRBV5-1
CDR3aa: ASSSSRPPFWQY

j_gene: TRBJ2-3
v_gene: TRBV30
CDR3aa: AWSVLSDTQY

j_gene: TRBJ1-1
v_gene: TRBV19
CDR3aa: ASSPSVSAGRGTEAF

j_gene: TRBJ1-1
v_gene: TRBV19
CDR3aa: ASSTSLNTEAF

j_gene: TRBJ2-5
v_gene: TRBV14
CDR3aa: ASSQDLGAETQY

j_gene: TRBJ2-5
v_gene: TRBV5-4
CDR3aa: ASSLNRDRKKETQY